The clone carrying this T cell receptor beta chain showed up just once. The antigen is undetermined. Method: immunoSEQ multiplex PCR; TCRdb's copy keeps in-frame clones and lacks some. The sample shows 55,000 to 90,000 clones, 65% to 90% of them seen only once. The data originate from a study of T cell responses to AZD1222 COVID-19 vaccine. Background on the study: Second doses that came at about 4 or about 12 weeks were put together. Broader study findings: Researchers took repertoire samples only after the peak T cell response had come. Among the donors, most were white British and more were female, and clonal diversity was possibly underestimated. Of the AZD1222 recipients, only 5 or 6 were seropositive at baseline.

V shed 4 bases and J 3 bases; nucleotides not matched to a gene: 2. Germline V gene data show CDR1 as SGHAT and CDR2 as FQNNGV. The CDR3 consists of 14 residues. The gene calls are TRBV11-2 and TRBJ2-7; 11 nucleotides line up with TRBD1. The sequences come from peripheral blood, collected on day 0 of AZD1222 vaccination. The clonotype originates from an adult in good health. CDR3 nucleotides: TGTGCCAGCAGCTCGGGACAGGGGGGCTACGAGCAGTACTTC. Encoded protein: CASSSGQGGYEQYF.